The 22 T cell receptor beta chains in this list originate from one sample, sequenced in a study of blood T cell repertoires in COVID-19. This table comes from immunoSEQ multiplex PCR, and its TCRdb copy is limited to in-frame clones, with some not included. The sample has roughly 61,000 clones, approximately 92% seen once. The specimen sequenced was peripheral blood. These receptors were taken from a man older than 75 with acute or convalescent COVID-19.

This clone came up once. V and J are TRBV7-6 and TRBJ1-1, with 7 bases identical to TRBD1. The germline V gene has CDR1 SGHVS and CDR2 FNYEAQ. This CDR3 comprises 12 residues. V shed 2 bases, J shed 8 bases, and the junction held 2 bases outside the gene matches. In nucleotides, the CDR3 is TGTGCCAGCAGCTTACCGGGACAGGAAGCTTTCTTT. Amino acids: CASSLPGQEAFF.

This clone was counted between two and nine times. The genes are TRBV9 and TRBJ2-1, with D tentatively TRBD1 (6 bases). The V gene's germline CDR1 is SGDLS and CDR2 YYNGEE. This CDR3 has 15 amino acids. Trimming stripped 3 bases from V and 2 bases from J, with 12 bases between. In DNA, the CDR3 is TGTGCCAGCAGCGGAACAGGGCACACCTACAATGAGCAGTTCTTC. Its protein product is CASSGTGHTYNEQFF.

The CDR3 here is CASSYDNPYEQYF. The CDR3 DNA reads as TGTGCCAGCAGTTACGACAACCCCTACGAGCAGTACTTC. The chain links TRBV6-2 or TRBV6-3 to TRBJ2-7; no firm D call. This CDR3 is built from 13 residues. The ends were cut back, 2 bases at V and 2 bases at J, with 7 bases in the middle. Looked up from germline, CDR1 is MNHEY and CDR2 is SVGEGT.

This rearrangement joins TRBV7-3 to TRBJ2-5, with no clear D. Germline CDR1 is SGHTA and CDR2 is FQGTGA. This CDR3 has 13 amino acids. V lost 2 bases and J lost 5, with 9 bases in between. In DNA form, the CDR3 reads TGTGCCAGCAGCTTACAGGATAGGGAGACCCAGTACTTC. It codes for CASSLQDRETQYF.

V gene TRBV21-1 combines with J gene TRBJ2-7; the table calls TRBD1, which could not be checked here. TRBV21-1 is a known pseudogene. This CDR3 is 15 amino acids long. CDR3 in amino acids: CASSGPGQGIPEQYF. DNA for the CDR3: TGTGCCAGCAGCGGGCCGGGACAGGGAATCCCCGAGCAGTACTTC.

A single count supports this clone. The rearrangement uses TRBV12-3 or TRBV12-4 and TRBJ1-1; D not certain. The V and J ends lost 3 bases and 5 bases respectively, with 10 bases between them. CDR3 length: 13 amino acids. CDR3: CASSFGRGTEAFF. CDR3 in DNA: TGTGCCAGCAGTTTCGGGCGGGGTACTGAAGCTTTCTTT.

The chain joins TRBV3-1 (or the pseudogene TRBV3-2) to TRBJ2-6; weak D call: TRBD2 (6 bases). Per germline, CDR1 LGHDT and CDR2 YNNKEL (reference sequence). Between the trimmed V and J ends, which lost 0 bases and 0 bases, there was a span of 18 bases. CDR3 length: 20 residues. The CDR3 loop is CASSQDRISLGGSGANVLTF. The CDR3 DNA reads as TGTGCCAGCAGCCAAGATCGGATCAGCCTCGGGGGCTCTGGGGCCAACGTCCTGACTTTC.

CDR3 residues: CATTGPPGEKLFF. For the CDR3, the DNA is TGTGCCACCACTGGACCTCCGGGGGAAAAACTGTTTTTT. J is TRBJ1-4 and V is TRBV24-1; D gene ambiguous. The V gene's germline CDR1 is KGHDR and CDR2 SFDVKD. This CDR3 contains 13 residues. Trimming removed 8 bases from V and 8 bases from J, with 14 bases in between.

CDR3 DNA: TGTGCCAGCAGCACTTTCCGGGGGGGCTACGAGCAGTACTTC. This encodes CASSTFRGGYEQYF. The rearrangement joins TRBV11-1 to TRBJ2-7; 8 positions match TRBD2. The J segment lost 3 bases and the V segment lost 5 bases, leaving 6 bases of the junction unmatched. Germline V gene lookup returns CDR1 SGHAT and CDR2 FQDESV (reference sequence). The CDR3 spans 14 residues.

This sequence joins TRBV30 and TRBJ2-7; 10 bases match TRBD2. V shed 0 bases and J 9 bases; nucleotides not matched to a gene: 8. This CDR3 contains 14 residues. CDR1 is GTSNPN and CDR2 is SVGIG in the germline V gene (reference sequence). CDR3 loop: CAWSVLSSGGLQYF. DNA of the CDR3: TGTGCCTGGAGTGTACTTTCTAGCGGGGGTCTGCAGTACTTC.

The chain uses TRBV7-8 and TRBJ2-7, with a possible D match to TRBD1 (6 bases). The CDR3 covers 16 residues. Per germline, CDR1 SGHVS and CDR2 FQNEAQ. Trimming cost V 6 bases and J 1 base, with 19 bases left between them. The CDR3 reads CASSFPPGTYSYEQYF. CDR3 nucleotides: TGTGCCAGCAGTTTTCCACCCGGGACATATTCCTACGAGCAGTACTTC.

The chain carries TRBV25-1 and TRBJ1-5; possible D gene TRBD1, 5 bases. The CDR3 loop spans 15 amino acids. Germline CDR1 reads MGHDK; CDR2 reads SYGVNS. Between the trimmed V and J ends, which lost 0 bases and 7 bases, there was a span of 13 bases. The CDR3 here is CASSEYREGRQPQHF. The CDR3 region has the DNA TGTGCCAGCAGTGAATACAGGGAGGGTCGACAGCCCCAGCATTTT.

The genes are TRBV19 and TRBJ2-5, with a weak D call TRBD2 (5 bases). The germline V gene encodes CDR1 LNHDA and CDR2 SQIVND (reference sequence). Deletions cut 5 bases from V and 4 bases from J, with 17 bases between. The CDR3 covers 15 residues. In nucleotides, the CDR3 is TGTGCCAGTAGTCCGCAAGGGCCTAGCCTAGAGACCCAGTACTTC. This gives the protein CASSPQGPSLETQYF.

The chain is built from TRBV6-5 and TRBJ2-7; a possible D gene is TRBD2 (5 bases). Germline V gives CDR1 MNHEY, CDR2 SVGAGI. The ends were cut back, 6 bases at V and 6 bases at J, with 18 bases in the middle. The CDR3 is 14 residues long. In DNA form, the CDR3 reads TGTGCCAGCAGGGCCTCCGGGATTACCACCGAGCAGTACTTC. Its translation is CASRASGITTEQYF.

CDR3 nucleotide sequence: TGTGCCAGCAGTCCCGACAGGGGGAGGTACTTC. Residues: CASSPDRGRYF. The chain links TRBV6-6 to TRBJ2-4; 9 bases are shared with TRBD1. V lost 5 bases and J lost 15; bases outside the gene matches: 5. This CDR3 contains 11 residues. The germline CDR1 and CDR2 sequences are MNHNY and SVGAGI (reference sequence).

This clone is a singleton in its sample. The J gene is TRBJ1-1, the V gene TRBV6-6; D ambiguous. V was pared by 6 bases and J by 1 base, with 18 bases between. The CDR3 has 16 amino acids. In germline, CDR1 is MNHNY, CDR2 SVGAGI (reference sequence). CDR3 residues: CASSYRSRRRNTEAFF. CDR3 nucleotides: TGTGCCAGCAGCTATAGGTCCCGGCGGAGGAACACTGAAGCTTTCTTT.

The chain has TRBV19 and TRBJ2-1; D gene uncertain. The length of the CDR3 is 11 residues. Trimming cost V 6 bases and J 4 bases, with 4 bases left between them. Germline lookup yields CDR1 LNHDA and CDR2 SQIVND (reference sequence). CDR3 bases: TGTGCCAGTAGCCTATACAATGAGCAGTTCTTC. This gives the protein CASSLYNEQFF.

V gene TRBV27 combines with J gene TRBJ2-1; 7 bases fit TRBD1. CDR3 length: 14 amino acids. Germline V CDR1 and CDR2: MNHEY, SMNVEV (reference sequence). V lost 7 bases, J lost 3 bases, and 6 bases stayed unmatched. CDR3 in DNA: TGTGCCAGCAATCGACAGGGATACTACAATGAGCAGTTCTTC. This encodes CASNRQGYYNEQFF.

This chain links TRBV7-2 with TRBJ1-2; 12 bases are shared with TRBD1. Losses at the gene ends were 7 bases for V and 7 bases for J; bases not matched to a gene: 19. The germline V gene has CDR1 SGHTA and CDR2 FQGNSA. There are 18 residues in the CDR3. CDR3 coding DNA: TGTGCCAGCACTATATCCCCCGGGACAGGGGGCGCAAAAGGTGGCTACACCTTC. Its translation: CASTISPGTGGAKGGYTF.

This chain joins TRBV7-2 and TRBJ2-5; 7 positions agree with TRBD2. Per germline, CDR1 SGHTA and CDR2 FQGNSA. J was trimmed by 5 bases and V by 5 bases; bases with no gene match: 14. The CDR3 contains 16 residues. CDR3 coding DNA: TGTGCCAGCAGCCTAAATGGGGGGGTCGGCCAGGAGACCCAGTACTTC. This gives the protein CASSLNGGVGQETQYF.

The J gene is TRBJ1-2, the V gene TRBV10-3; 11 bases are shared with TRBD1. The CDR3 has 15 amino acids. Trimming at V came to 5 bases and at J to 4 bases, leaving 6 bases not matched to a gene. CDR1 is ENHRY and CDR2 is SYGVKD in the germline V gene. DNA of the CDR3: TGTGCCATCAGTACTGGACAGGGGGCCGGCTATGGCTACACCTTC. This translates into CAISTGQGAGYGYTF.

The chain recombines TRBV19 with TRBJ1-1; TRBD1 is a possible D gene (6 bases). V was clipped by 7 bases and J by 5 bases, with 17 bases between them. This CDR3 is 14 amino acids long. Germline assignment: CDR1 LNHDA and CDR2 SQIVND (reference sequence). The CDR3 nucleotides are TGTGCCAGTAATGCTCAGGCAGGGGAAACTGAAGCTTTCTTT. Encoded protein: CASNAQAGETEAFF.